The 27 T cell receptor beta chains below were found in one sample sequenced in a study of PD-1 blockade in classical Hodgkin lymphoma. Noted time point: cycle 4 day 1 (C4D1), after 5 to 7 weeks of nivolumab. Every patient experienced relapse after autologous stem cell transplantation, and brentuximab vedotin exposure varied. The table came from immunoSEQ multiplex PCR; TCRdb's copy has only in-frame clones and leaves some out. The table lists more than 85,000 clones, around nine tenths of them singletons. Here the sequenced sample was peripheral blood mononuclear cells (PBMCs), taken before the fourth cycle of nivolumab. These receptors came from a human donor with classical Hodgkin lymphoma.

The rearrangement joins TRBV5-1 to TRBJ2-3; 8 bases fit TRBD2. The CDR3 is 17 amino acids. Germline V gives CDR1 SGHRS, CDR2 YFSETQ. J lost 5 bases, V lost 1 base, and 12 bases had no gene match. CDR3 amino acids: CASSLSGQRESRDTQYF. The CDR3 bases are TGCGCCAGCAGCTTGTCTGGCCAGCGGGAGTCGAGAGATACGCAGTATTTT.

The J gene is TRBJ2-3, the V gene TRBV5-8; no firm D call. Germline CDR1 SGHTS, CDR2 YDEGEE. V gave up 6 bases and J gave up 2 bases, with 16 bases separating them. The CDR3 has 15 amino acids. The CDR3 sequence is CASMLGTTHTDTQYF. The CDR3 coding sequence is TGTGCCAGCATGCTTGGAACGACTCACACAGATACGCAGTATTTT.

The gene calls are TRBV11-2 and TRBJ2-1, with 7 bases fitting TRBD1. This CDR3 is 16 amino acids long. V gave up 1 base and J gave up 2 bases; unmatched junction bases: 5. Per the germline V gene, CDR1 is SGHAT and CDR2 is FQNNGV. In DNA, the CDR3 is TGTGCCAGCAGCTTAGTAGGCGACAGGGCCTACAATGAGCAGTTCTTC. This translates into CASSLVGDRAYNEQFF.

The V call is TRBV25-1, the J call TRBJ2-1; D gene uncertain. Germline lookup yields CDR1 MGHDK and CDR2 SYGVNS. The CDR3 length is 11 residues. V dropped 4 bases and J dropped 3 bases, with 1 base sitting between them. CDR3 residues: CASSVYNEQFF. The DNA of the CDR3 is TGTGCCAGCAGTGTCTACAATGAGCAGTTCTTC.

The V call is TRBV25-1, the J call TRBJ2-1; D is possibly TRBD1 (6 bases). The CDR3 totals 16 residues. With 8 bases removed from V and 6 bases from J, the gap between germline ends came to 23 bases. Germline lookup yields CDR1 MGHDK and CDR2 SYGVNS. The CDR3 sequence: CASPSQGRECPNEQFF. CDR3 coding DNA: TGTGCCAGCCCATCCCAGGGGAGAGAGTGCCCCAATGAGCAGTTCTTC.

The V call is TRBV6-5, the J call TRBJ2-3; the D is unclear. The germline gives CDR1 MNHEY, CDR2 SVGAGI. The CDR3 is made up of 11 amino acids. The V gene lost 1 base and the J gene lost 6 bases, with 2 bases spanning the gap. The CDR3 coding sequence is TGTGCCAGCAGTTACTTGGATACGCAGTATTTT. Translation: CASSYLDTQYF.

The rearrangement uses TRBV9 and TRBJ1-1, with D unresolved. CDR1 and CDR2 (germline): SGDLS, YYNGEE. Trimming left V 0 bases short and J 9 bases short, with 15 bases between. This CDR3 has 14 residues. This CDR3 reads CASSVVGGDRKAFF. The CDR3 DNA reads TGTGCCAGCAGCGTAGTTGGCGGGGATAGGAAAGCTTTCTTT.

For this clone: A read error may produce the germline difference seen at one junction end. The rearrangement joins TRBV7-7 to TRBJ2-1; no reliable D call. Germline CDR1 is SSHAT and CDR2 is FNYEAQ (reference sequence). The CDR3 length is 15 residues. The CDR3 bases are TGTGCTAGCAGCTTAGGGATCCAGGAATACAATGAGCAGTTCTTC. This codes for CASSLGIQEYNEQFF. The full variable domain, rest sourced from reference TRBV7-7 and TRBJ2-1, is GAGVSQSPRYKVTKRGQDVTLRCDPISSHATLYWYQQALGQGPEFLTYFNYEAQPDKSGLPSDRFSAERPEGSISTLTIQRTEQRDSAMYRCASSLGIQEYNEQFFGPGTRLTVL.

The CDR3 protein is CASSPSTSGANVLTF. The CDR3 DNA reads TGTGCCAGCTCTCCCTCTACCTCTGGGGCCAACGTCCTGACTTTC. The rearrangement joins TRBV18 to TRBJ2-6; no reliable D call. Between the trimmed V and J ends, which lost 6 bases and 0 bases, there was a span of 9 bases. The CDR3 is made up of 15 amino acids. Germline-derived CDR1 and CDR2 are KGHSH and LQKENI.

The chain has TRBV14 and TRBJ2-1; 8 nucleotides align to TRBD1. CDR3 length: 16 amino acids. Looked up from germline, CDR1 is SGHDN and CDR2 is FVKESK. V was clipped by 4 bases and J by 4 bases; unmatched bases: 9. CDR3 residues: CASSPWTGTGYNEQFF. The CDR3 region has the DNA TGTGCCAGCAGCCCATGGACCGGGACAGGATACAATGAGCAGTTCTTC.

The chain has TRBV11-1 and TRBJ1-1, with D possibly being TRBD1 (6 bases). V was pared by 4 bases and J by 5 bases, with 14 bases between. The CDR3 runs 14 residues. Germline V gene sequence: CDR1 SGHAT, CDR2 FQDESV (reference sequence). The CDR3 bases are TGTGCCAGCAGCTCACAGGGCTTTAGGACTGAAGCTTTCTTT. Its translation is CASSSQGFRTEAFF. Together with reference TRBV11-1 and TRBJ1-1, the CDR3 gives the full variable domain: EAEVAQSPRYKITEKSQAVAFWCDPISGHATLYWYRQILGQGPELLVQFQDESVVDDSQLPKDRFSAERLKGVDSTLKIQPAELGDSAMYLCASSSQGFRTEAFFGQGTRLTVV.

The chain has TRBV4-3 and TRBJ2-7; no clear D gene. The CDR3 is 15 residues long. V was clipped by 0 bases and J by 3 bases, with 12 bases between them. The V gene's germline CDR1 is LGHNA and CDR2 YSLEER. The CDR3 here is CASSQDTNTLYEQYF. The CDR3 DNA follows: TGCGCCAGCAGCCAAGATACCAACACCCTCTACGAGCAGTACTTC.

CDR3 sequence: CAWSFPPRNTEAFF. The DNA of the CDR3 is TGTGCCTGGAGTTTTCCGCCTCGGAACACTGAAGCTTTCTTT. This chain uses TRBV30 with TRBJ1-1; D is ambiguous. The length of the CDR3 is 14 residues. Germline CDR1 and CDR2: GTSNPN and SVGIG (reference sequence). V gave up 2 bases and J gave up 1 base, with 11 bases separating them.

V and J are TRBV7-9 and TRBJ2-1; TRBD2 matches at 9 bases. Trimming removed 6 bases from V and 12 bases from J; junction bases left unmatched: 9. CDR3 length equals 13 residues. CDR1 is SEHNR, CDR2 FQNEAQ, per germline (reference sequence). CDR3 in amino acids: CASSASGKVWQFF. The DNA for the CDR3 is TGTGCCAGCAGTGCTAGCGGGAAGGTATGGCAGTTCTTC.

This sequence joins TRBV6-5 and TRBJ2-7; 10 positions agree with TRBD2. The CDR3 length is 15 residues. The V and J ends lost 8 bases and 7 bases, in that order; junction bases with no gene match: 14. The germline V gene encodes CDR1 MNHEY and CDR2 SVGAGI. The CDR3 loop reads CASRPASGSRFEQYF. The CDR3 DNA reads as TGTGCCAGCCGCCCGGCTAGCGGGAGTCGTTTTGAGCAGTACTTC.

The rearrangement links TRBV27 to TRBJ1-1; D ambiguous. Trimming took off 5 bases at V and 3 bases at J, with 13 bases between the two ends. The CDR3 is made up of 14 amino acids. The germline V gene has CDR1 MNHEY and CDR2 SMNVEV (reference sequence). CDR3 sequence reads: CASSAGVLDTEAFF. DNA of the CDR3: TGTGCCAGCAGTGCCGGGGTTTTGGACACTGAAGCTTTCTTT.

The rearrangement uses TRBV5-1 and TRBJ2-2; 11 bases align to TRBD2. Looked up from germline, CDR1 is SGHRS and CDR2 is YFSETQ. The CDR3 loop spans 18 amino acids. V gave up 1 base and J gave up 6 bases; unmatched junction bases: 11. The CDR3 sequence is CASSLPELAGAGAGELFF. DNA of the CDR3: TGCGCCAGCAGCTTGCCTGAACTAGCGGGAGCGGGTGCCGGGGAGCTGTTTTTT.

This clone has a single count. This chain joins TRBV7-2 and TRBJ2-1; TRBD1 is a possible D gene (7 bases). Per germline, CDR1 SGHTA and CDR2 FQGNSA. Trimming cost V 2 bases and J 9 bases, with 14 bases left between them. CDR3 length equals 14 residues. CDR3 sequence: CASSLRRGEVEQFF. DNA for the CDR3: TGTGCCAGCAGCTTACGCAGGGGGGAGGTTGAGCAGTTCTTC.

This clone has a single count. The CDR3 region has the DNA TGTGCCAGCAGCCCACTTACTTCTAACTATGGCTACACCTTC. This translates into CASSPLTSNYGYTF. The chain is built from TRBV14 and TRBJ1-2; no clear D gene. The CDR3 contains 14 residues. Germline V lookup: CDR1 SGHDN, CDR2 FVKESK. V dropped 4 bases and J dropped 0 bases, with 9 bases sitting between them.

This clone has a single count. This rearrangement joins TRBV6-5 to TRBJ1-2, with TRBD1 as a possible D gene (6 bases). Germline assignment: CDR1 MNHEY and CDR2 SVGAGI. V lost 2 bases to trimming and J lost 3 bases, with 13 bases between them. CDR3 size: 15 residues. CDR3 DNA: TGTGCCAGCAGTTACGGGGGTTCAGGGGACTATGGCTACACCTTC. As protein: CASSYGGSGDYGYTF.

V is TRBV27 and J is TRBJ2-7; 8 nucleotides line up with TRBD1. CDR1 MNHEY and CDR2 SMNVEV come from the germline V gene (reference sequence). This CDR3 contains 14 residues. With V trimmed by 7 bases and J by 3 bases, 8 bases remained unmatched. CDR3 in DNA: TGTGCCAGCACGTCTCTTGACAGGGGCTACGAGCAGTACTTC. It encodes CASTSLDRGYEQYF.

The V call is TRBV6-1, the J call TRBJ1-4; 8 bases are shared with TRBD1. V shed 4 bases, J shed 7 bases, and the junction held 8 bases outside the gene matches. Germline lookup yields CDR1 MNHNS and CDR2 SASEGT. CDR3 length equals 15 residues. CDR3 nucleotides: TGTGCCAGCAGTGCCGGGACAGGCAGGAGTGAAAAACTGTTTTTT. The encoded protein is CASSAGTGRSEKLFF.

CDR3 nucleotide sequence: TGCGCCAGCAGCTTGAATACCGGGGAGGAGCAGTACTTC. It translates to CASSLNTGEEQYF. The chain employs TRBV5-1 and TRBJ2-7, with D possibly being TRBD2 (5 bases). The V and J ends lost 1 base and 7 bases respectively, with 12 bases between them. Per the germline V gene, CDR1 is SGHRS and CDR2 is YFSETQ. The CDR3 is 13 residues long.

The DNA of the CDR3 is TGCGCCAGCAGCCAAGATTTCAGTGGGGGGTGGAGGCAAGAGACCCAGTACTTC. It translates to CASSQDFSGGWRQETQYF. This sequence joins TRBV4-3 and TRBJ2-5; perhaps TRBD2 as D (6 bases). Between the trimmed V and J ends, which lost 0 bases and 2 bases, there was a span of 19 bases. There are 18 residues in the CDR3. Germline V gene data show CDR1 as LGHNA and CDR2 as YSLEER.

The CDR3: CASSLYRDQDTEAFF. The CDR3 DNA sequence: TGTGCCAGCAGTCTATACAGGGACCAAGACACTGAAGCTTTCTTT. The V and J genes are TRBV27 and TRBJ1-1; tentative D call: TRBD1 (6 bases). The CDR3 is made up of 15 amino acids. The germline gives CDR1 MNHEY, CDR2 SMNVEV (reference sequence). The V end was cut by 5 bases, the J end by 3 bases, with 16 bases between.

The chain recombines TRBV7-9 with TRBJ1-1, with D unresolved. This CDR3 is 14 amino acids long. The V and J ends lost 1 base and 1 base respectively, with 7 bases between them. Per the germline V gene, CDR1 is SEHNR and CDR2 is FQNEAQ (reference sequence). The CDR3 DNA sequence: TGTGCCAGCAGCTTAGGCGGGAGGAACACTGAAGCTTTCTTT. Its protein is CASSLGGRNTEAFF.

The chain combines TRBV7-9 with TRBJ2-1; 7 bases fit TRBD2. The V gene end was trimmed by 5 bases and the J gene end by 4 bases; junction bases not matched to a gene: 11. The V gene's germline CDR1 is SEHNR and CDR2 FQNEAQ (reference sequence). The CDR3 has 16 residues. The CDR3 bases are TGTGCCAGCAGCCCGGTCGAAGCGGGGATATACAATGAGCAGTTCTTC. This gives the protein CASSPVEAGIYNEQFF.